The source of this T cell receptor (beta chain) is a study of blood T cells in healthy people across ages. This CDR3 is 13 amino acids long. V was shortened by 12 bases and J by 1 base, with 11 bases between the two germline ends. Germline CDR1 reads KGHDR; CDR2 reads SFDVKD. General study results and limits: When set beside aged donors, long-lived donors presented more naive CD4+ cells and higher diversity. The study lacked donor CMV status, which possibly confounded expanded clonotype changes.

A sample-barcoded 5' primer and a J-beta primer mix were used in a second PCR of roughly 7 to 11 cycles. One entry per CDR3 protein results from TCRdb running MiXCR on the 5' RACE reads. The sample holds 650,000 to 1,000,000 distinct CDR3 sequences, roughly 40% seen once. Peripheral blood, roughly 9.3 milliliters per donor, was collected. Isolated PBMCs totaled at least 6.5 million in each sample. On this clonotype itself: Its cognate antigen is unknown.

The sequence was collected from a man aged 18 to 29 in good health. The gene calls are TRBV24-1 and TRBJ2-2; D is undetermined. The specimen sequenced was blood. CDR3 DNA: TGTGCCGCCACCGGCGGGAACACCGGGGAGCTGTTTTTT. Encoded protein: CAATGGNTGELFF.